The 18 T cell receptor beta chains below all came from one sample that was sequenced in a study of T cell repertoires in cytomegalovirus infection. TCRdb reanalysed the reads using MiXCR and keeps one entry per CDR3 protein. This repertoire shows 200,000 to 300,000 distinct CDR3 sequences, around 6.4% found once; its top ten account for around 6.9%. Input material: PBMCs. These receptors came from a human donor in good health (CMV status not recorded). Some clones in this sample may be carry-over from other donors' samples.

This clonotype was counted many times. The genes are TRBV2 and TRBJ2-2; 11 bases align to TRBD2. Germline CDR1 SNHLY, CDR2 FYNNEI. This CDR3 has 18 amino acids. V dropped 10 bases and J dropped 4; count of bases not matched to a gene: 17. The CDR3 region is CATPGYTSGGRGTGELFF. CDR3 nucleotides: TGTGCCACACCGGGGTATACTAGCGGGGGCCGGGGCACCGGGGAGCTGTTTTTT.

This clonotype was observed at least ten times. V is TRBV6-2 or TRBV6-3 and J is TRBJ1-5, with D unclear. V dropped 6 bases and J dropped 6 bases, with 12 bases sitting between them. The germline V gene encodes CDR1 MNHEY and CDR2 SVGEGT. This CDR3 is 13 amino acids long. The CDR3 DNA is TGTGCCAGCAGCTCCGGACCGGGTCAGCCCCAGCATTTT. As protein: CASSSGPGQPQHF.

The chain employs TRBV5-1 and TRBJ1-2; D remains ambiguous. V was pared by 0 bases and J by 2 bases, with 11 bases between. The CDR3 is made up of 15 amino acids. From germline, CDR1 is SGHRS and CDR2 YFSETQ. The CDR3 here is CASSLDTATNYGYTF. DNA for the CDR3: TGCGCCAGCAGCTTGGACACAGCAACCAACTATGGCTACACCTTC.

This clonotype came up many times. The chain is built from TRBV7-2 and TRBJ2-6; no definite D call. The V end was cut by 0 bases, the J end by 2 bases, with 8 bases between. CDR1 and CDR2 from the germline V gene are SGHTA and FQGNSA. This CDR3 is 16 amino acids long. CDR3 protein: CASSLAQAPGANVLTF. Written as DNA, the CDR3 is TGTGCCAGCAGCTTAGCTCAGGCTCCTGGGGCCAACGTCCTGACTTTC.

This clonotype was picked up many times. The chain is built from TRBV7-9 and TRBJ2-2; no definite D call. The CDR3 contains 14 residues. V lost 5 bases and J 3 bases, leaving 10 bases between the germline ends. Germline loops: CDR1 SEHNR, CDR2 FQNEAQ (reference sequence). In DNA, the CDR3 is TGTGCCAGCAGCGGCCTGCTGTACACCGGGGAGCTGTTTTTT. Translation: CASSGLLYTGELFF.

The table lists this clonotype with many counts. This rearrangement joins TRBV7-2 to TRBJ2-7; the match to TRBD1 covers 9 bases. The CDR3 covers 13 residues. V shed 5 bases, J shed 7 bases, and the junction held 6 bases outside the gene matches. Germline loops: CDR1 SGHTA, CDR2 FQGNSA. DNA for the CDR3: TGTGCCAGCAGCCTACAGGGGGCGGTTGAGCAGTACTTC. The encoded protein is CASSLQGAVEQYF.

In this sample, this clonotype turned up many times. The CDR3 sequence: CASSTGPAYEQYF. The DNA for the CDR3 is TGTGCCAGCAGCACAGGACCGGCTTACGAGCAGTACTTC. The J gene is TRBJ2-7, the V gene TRBV7-9; TRBD1 is a possible D gene (5 bases). Looked up from germline, CDR1 is SEHNR and CDR2 is FQNEAQ (reference sequence). The V and J ends lost 5 bases and 4 bases respectively, with 12 bases between them. The CDR3 is 13 residues long. Filled out from reference TRBV7-9 and TRBJ2-7, the complete variable domain reads DTGVSQNPRHKITKRGQNVTFRCDPISEHNRLYWYRQTLGQGPEFLTYFQNEAQLEKSRLLSDRFSAERPKGSFSTLEIQRTEQGDSAMYLCASSTGPAYEQYFGPGTRLTVT.

This clonotype was seen ten or more times. The rearrangement joins TRBV28 to TRBJ2-1; D perhaps matches TRBD2 (5 bases). Trimming cost V 2 bases and J 8 bases, with 16 bases left between them. The CDR3 has 15 residues. CDR1 MDHEN and CDR2 SYDVKM come from the germline V gene. The CDR3 protein is CASSLTGLALDEQFF. CDR3 DNA: TGTGCCAGCAGTTTAACTGGGCTAGCTTTGGATGAGCAGTTCTTC.

This clonotype was detected many times. The chain is built from TRBV28 and TRBJ1-1, with D hard to call. The CDR3 covers 12 residues. Deletions cut 2 bases from V and 5 bases from J, with 6 bases between. Germline V gene data show CDR1 as MDHEN and CDR2 as SYDVKM. The CDR3 loop is CASSLTGTEAFF. In DNA, the CDR3 is TGTGCCAGCAGTTTAACGGGAACTGAAGCTTTCTTT.

There are many counts of this clonotype. The chain uses TRBV3-1 and TRBJ2-5; D remains ambiguous. Trimming left V 0 bases short and J 5 bases short, with 7 bases between. CDR3 length: 13 residues. Germline V lookup: CDR1 LGHDT, CDR2 YNNKEL (reference sequence). This chain's CDR3 is CASSQDPRETQYF. DNA of the CDR3: TGTGCCAGCAGCCAAGACCCCAGGGAGACCCAGTACTTC.

This clonotype was counted at least ten times. The chain joins TRBV20-1 to TRBJ2-2, with 8 bases fitting TRBD1. J gave up 6 bases and V 1 base, and 4 bases lay outside the gene matches. The CDR3 contains 14 residues. Germline assignment: CDR1 DFQATT and CDR2 SNEGSKA (reference sequence). The CDR3 DNA sequence: TGCAGTGCTAGAGGAAGGACAGGGCCCGGGGAGCTGTTTTTT. Its translation: CSARGRTGPGELFF.

On this clonotype: At one boundary the junction diverges from the germline segment, which might be a read error. The rearrangement joins TRBV25-1 to TRBJ1-1; D not resolved. Per germline, CDR1 MGHDK and CDR2 SYGVNS. The CDR3 length is 13 residues. The chain's CDR3 is CASSVTVNTEALF. The CDR3 coding sequence is TGTGCCAGCAGTGTAACCGTGAACACTGAAGCTCTCTTT.

This clonotype showed up just a few times. The V gene is TRBV20-1, the J gene TRBJ2-7, with D possibly matching TRBD2 (5 bases). The length of the CDR3 is 14 residues. V lost 2 bases to trimming and J lost 4 bases, with 15 bases between them. Per the germline V gene, CDR1 is DFQATT and CDR2 is SNEGSKA (reference sequence). Written as DNA, the CDR3 is TGCAGTGCTAGATCGGACTTGGTAGGGTACGAGCAGTACTTC. Encoded protein: CSARSDLVGYEQYF.

This clonotype was counted ten times or more. The chain carries TRBV30 and TRBJ1-2, with D maybe TRBD1 (6 bases). Germline CDR1 is GTSNPN and CDR2 is SVGIG (reference sequence). The V end lost 4 bases, the J end lost 2 bases, and 17 bases lay between the germline ends. The CDR3 sequence is 15 residues long. The CDR3 DNA follows: TGTGCCTGGAACAAAAGGGTTGGGGGCAACTATGGCTACACCTTC. Residues: CAWNKRVGGNYGYTF.

This clonotype was seen repeatedly, ten times or more. This rearrangement joins TRBV11-2 to TRBJ1-1; D gene ambiguous. CDR1 is SGHAT, CDR2 FQNNGV, per germline. CDR3 size: 15 residues. V was cut by 0 bases and J by 1 base, with 9 bases left in between. CDR3 nucleotide sequence: TGTGCCAGCAGCTTAGATCTAGGGCGGAACACTGAAGCTTTCTTT. This gives the protein CASSLDLGRNTEAFF.

This clonotype was observed at least ten times. V and J are TRBV7-2 and TRBJ1-6; D not certain. This CDR3 comprises 17 residues. Germline CDR1 is SGHTA and CDR2 is FQGNSA. Trimming left V 5 bases short and J 0 bases short, with 14 bases between. The DNA of the CDR3 is TGTGCCAGCAGCCACGGGTCGGGGAACTCCTATAATTCACCCCTCCACTTT. Residues: CASSHGSGNSYNSPLHF.

This clonotype was found many times. This sequence joins TRBV6-2 or TRBV6-3 and TRBJ2-7; D remains ambiguous. Trimming took off 6 bases at V and 2 bases at J, with 14 bases between the two ends. Germline values: CDR1 MNHEY, CDR2 SVGEGT. The CDR3 loop spans 14 amino acids. CDR3 nucleotides: TGTGCCAGCAGCCCGACCCCCTATACCTACGAGCAGTACTTC. Its translation: CASSPTPYTYEQYF.

This clonotype was seen at least ten times. The V call is TRBV7-2, the J call TRBJ2-5; D may correspond to TRBD1 or TRBD2 (5 bases each). The V and J ends lost 4 bases and 3 bases respectively, with 15 bases between them. The CDR3 spans 15 residues. Looked up from germline, CDR1 is SGHTA and CDR2 is FQGNSA. The CDR3 DNA sequence: TGTGCCAGCAGCTCCATAACGGGGCCAGAAGAGACCCAGTACTTC. It codes for CASSSITGPEETQYF.